This T cell receptor (beta chain) was documented in a study of CD8+ T cells in alopecia areata. Study at large: C3H/HeJ donors aged roughly 6-13 months with spontaneous alopecia supplied skin grafted onto 7-10-week-old female C3H/HeJ mice.

Findings and caveats of the study: Alphabeta T cells residing in normal skin are also sequenced in scalp samples.

This clone was recorded at least ten times. What it binds is unknown. Mouse gene names apply. RNA was isolated and reverse transcribed to cDNA, the sequencing template. Libraries were prepared by immunoSEQ multiplex PCR; TCRdb keeps only in-frame clonotypes and omits some of them. Listed for the sample are some 110,000 clones, none seen a single time. Sequenced: lesional skin. The TCR sequence derives from a C3H/HeJ mouse with alopecia areata. Mouse strain MHC haplotype: H2-k.

CDR3 DNA, as far as it was read: TGTGCCAGCAGAGACAGGGGGCTGGATGCT. As protein: CASRDRGLDA. The entire CDR3 protein reads CASRDRGLDAEQFF. The chain recombines TRBV13-3 with TRBJ2-1; the match to TRBD1 covers 10 bases. The DNA ends 4 residues before the CDR3 does, and the rest of the CDR3 is filled in from the germline J gene. This CDR3 region has 14 residues. V lost 5 bases to trimming and J lost 5 bases; unmatched junction nucleotides: 4. Per the germline V gene, CDR1 is NNHDY and CDR2 is SYVADS.